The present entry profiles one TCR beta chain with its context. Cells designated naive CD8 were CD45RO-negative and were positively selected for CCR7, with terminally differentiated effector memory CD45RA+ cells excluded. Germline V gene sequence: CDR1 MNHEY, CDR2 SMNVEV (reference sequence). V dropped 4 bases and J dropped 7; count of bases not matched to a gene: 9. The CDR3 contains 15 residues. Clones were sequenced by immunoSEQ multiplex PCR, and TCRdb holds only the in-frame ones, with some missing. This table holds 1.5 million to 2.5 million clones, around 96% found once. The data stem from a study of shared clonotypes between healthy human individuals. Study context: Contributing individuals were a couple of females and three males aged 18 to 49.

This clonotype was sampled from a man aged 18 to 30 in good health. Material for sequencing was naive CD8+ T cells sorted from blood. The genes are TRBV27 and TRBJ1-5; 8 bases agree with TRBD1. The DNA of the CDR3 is TGTGCCAGCAGTTCGATAGGACAGGGACGACAGCCCCAGCATTTT. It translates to CASSSIGQGRQPQHF.